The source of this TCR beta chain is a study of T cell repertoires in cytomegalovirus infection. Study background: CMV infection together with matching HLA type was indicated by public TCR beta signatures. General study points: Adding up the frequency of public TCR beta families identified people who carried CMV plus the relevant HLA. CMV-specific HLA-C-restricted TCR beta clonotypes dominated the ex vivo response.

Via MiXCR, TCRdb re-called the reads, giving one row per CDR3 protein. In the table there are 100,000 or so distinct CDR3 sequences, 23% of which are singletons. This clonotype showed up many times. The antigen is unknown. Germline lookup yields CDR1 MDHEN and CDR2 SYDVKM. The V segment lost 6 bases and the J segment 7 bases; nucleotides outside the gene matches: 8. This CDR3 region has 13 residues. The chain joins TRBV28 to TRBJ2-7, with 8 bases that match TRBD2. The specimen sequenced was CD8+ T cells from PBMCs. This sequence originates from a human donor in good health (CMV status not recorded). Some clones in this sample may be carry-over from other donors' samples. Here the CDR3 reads CASSPGRGKEQYF. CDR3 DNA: TGTGCCAGCAGCCCCGGGAGGGGTAAAGAGCAGTACTTC. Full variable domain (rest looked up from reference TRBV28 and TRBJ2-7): DVKVTQSSRYLVKRTGEKVFLECVQDMDHENMFWYRQDPGLGLRLIYFSYDVKMKEKGDIPEGYSVSREKKERFSLILESASTNQTSMYLCASSPGRGKEQYFGPGTRLTVT.